The 28 T cell receptor beta chains listed next were all sequenced from one sample in a study of regulatory T cells in long-lasting Graves disease. The time point is: newly diagnosed GD, antithyroid drugs for less than 3 months. RNA extracted from PBMCs served as the sequencing template. iRepertoire HTBI primers and Arm-PCR of CDR3 regions built TCR beta libraries. TCRdb processed the multiplex PCR reads anew with MiXCR; each CDR3 protein has one entry. Among 400,000 to 500,000 distinct CDR3 sequences, less than 15% were seen once, and the ten largest hold over 15%. These same data were also listed under a study on T cells in Graves' hyperthyroidism and ophthalmopathy.

The specimen was peripheral blood mononuclear cells (PBMCs), collected at new diagnosis, from a patient treated with antithyroid drugs. The receptors derive from a woman in her fifties or sixties with Graves disease.

This clonotype has a count of ten or more. The J gene is TRBJ2-3, the V gene TRBV28, with D possibly matching TRBD2 (5 bases). Trimming cost V 2 bases and J 2 bases, with 17 bases left between them. Germline CDR1 and CDR2: MDHEN and SYDVKM. The CDR3 spans 17 residues. CDR3 nucleotide sequence: TGTGCCAGCAGTTTAGGCAGATGGATAGCGCCCACAGATACGCAGTATTTT. It is translated as CASSLGRWIAPTDTQYF.

In this sample, this clonotype turned up many times. The chain uses TRBV11-2 and TRBJ2-3, with 8 positions matching TRBD2. V was clipped by 0 bases and J by 3 bases; unmatched bases: 5. Germline loops: CDR1 SGHAT, CDR2 FQNNGV. This CDR3 is built from 16 residues. CDR3 amino acids: CASSLEGAGGTDTQYF. The CDR3 nucleotides read TGTGCCAGCAGCTTAGAAGGGGCGGGAGGTACAGATACGCAGTATTTT.

This clonotype was detected ten times or more. The chain combines TRBV7-8 with TRBJ2-1; TRBD2 matches at 13 bases. With 2 bases clipped from V and 5 bases from J, the junction kept 6 bases outside the gene matches. Germline V gene sequence: CDR1 SGHVS, CDR2 FQNEAQ. The length of the CDR3 is 17 residues. The CDR3 nucleotides read TGTGCCAGCAGCTTACTCCAACTAGCGGGAGGGAACAATGAGCAGTTCTTC. This sequence encodes CASSLLQLAGGNNEQFF.

The chain is built from TRBV5-1 and TRBJ2-3; 9 bases fit TRBD2. Losses at the gene ends were 4 bases for V and 3 bases for J; bases not matched to a gene: 6. CDR1 and CDR2 from the germline V gene are SGHRS and YFSETQ. The CDR3 runs 15 residues. The CDR3 loop reads CASSGSGRITDTQYF. CDR3 in DNA: TGCGCCAGCAGCGGGAGCGGGAGGATAACAGATACGCAGTATTTT. Complete variable domain (other parts from reference TRBV5-1 and TRBJ2-3): KAGVTQTPRYLIKTRGQQVTLSCSPISGHRSVSWYQQTPGQGLQFLFEYFSETQRNKGNFPGRFSGRQFSNSRSEMNVSTLELGDSALYLCASSGSGRITDTQYFGPGTRLTVL.

This clonotype was seen a few times. The rearrangement links TRBV6-1 to TRBJ2-2; 7 bases agree with TRBD2. CDR1 and CDR2 from the germline V gene are MNHNS and SASEGT. The ends lost 5 bases at V and 0 bases at J; junction bases unmatched: 6. There are 16 residues in the CDR3. The CDR3 reads CASSPPGLPNTGELFF. CDR3 bases: TGTGCCAGCAGTCCTCCGGGACTACCGAACACCGGGGAGCTGTTTTTT.

The chain recombines TRBV3-1 with TRBJ1-2; D unresolved. Germline V gives CDR1 LGHDT, CDR2 YNNKEL (reference sequence). The germline V and J ends were trimmed by 1 base and 3 bases, with 15 bases remaining between them. The CDR3 has 16 residues. Here the CDR3 DNA reads TGTGCCAGCAGCCAAGGAGGGTCAGGAAGCGACTATGGCTACACCTTC. Translated, it gives CASSQGGSGSDYGYTF.

Comment on this clonotype: The junction departs from the called germline gene at one end, perhaps through a read error. The chain couples TRBV3-1 to TRBJ1-4; D remains unclear. Germline loops: CDR1 LGHDT, CDR2 YNNKEL (reference sequence). The CDR3 runs 15 residues. The CDR3 bases are TGTGCCAGCAGCCAAGAGGGAGCGCCATCTGGAAAAATGTTTTTT. Its translation: CASSQEGAPSGKMFF. The full variable domain, with the rest looked up from reference TRBV3-1 and TRBJ1-4, is DTAVSQTPKYLVTQMGNDKSIKCEQNLGHDTMYWYKQDSKKFLKIMFSYNNKELIINETVPNRFSPKSPDKAHLNLHINSLELGDSAVYFCASSQEGAPSGKMFFGSGTQLSVL.

The chain has TRBV11-2 and TRBJ2-2; D unresolved. This CDR3 has 14 residues. V lost 1 base and J 5 bases, leaving 8 bases between the germline ends. Germline V lookup: CDR1 SGHAT, CDR2 FQNNGV. The CDR3 protein is CASSLGGFTGELFF. The CDR3 DNA reads TGTGCCAGCAGCTTAGGGGGTTTTACCGGGGAGCTGTTTTTT.

This clonotype was seen more than once but under ten times. The chain recombines TRBV19 with TRBJ1-1; D ambiguous. The germline V gene encodes CDR1 LNHDA and CDR2 SQIVND (reference sequence). The V end lost 8 bases, the J end lost 2 bases, and 15 bases lay between the germline ends. The CDR3 has 14 amino acids. The CDR3 loop reads CASLTGDKNTEAFF. The CDR3 coding sequence is TGTGCCAGTCTGACCGGGGATAAAAACACTGAAGCTTTCTTT.

This clonotype was seen ten or more times. The chain joins TRBV19 to TRBJ2-2; D possibly matches TRBD1 or TRBD2 (5 bases each). CDR1 is LNHDA and CDR2 is SQIVND in the germline V gene (reference sequence). The CDR3 runs to 16 residues. With 6 bases removed from V and 1 base from J, the gap between germline ends came to 15 bases. The CDR3 DNA follows: TGTGCCAGTAGAAAGAGTGGGGGATTGAACACCGGGGAGCTGTTTTTT. Protein sequence: CASRKSGGLNTGELFF.

The chain combines TRBV5-5 with TRBJ1-1; the match to TRBD1 covers 7 bases. The germline V gene encodes CDR1 SGHKS and CDR2 YYEKEE (reference sequence). J lost 1 base, V lost 0 bases, and 15 bases had no gene match. The CDR3 is made up of 19 amino acids. CDR3 region: CASSLAPQLRQGRNTEAFF. CDR3 sequence (DNA): TGTGCCAGCAGCTTGGCTCCTCAGTTACGACAGGGACGGAACACTGAAGCTTTCTTT.

The chain carries TRBV20-1 and TRBJ2-2, with 9 bases lining up with TRBD2. CDR1 is DFQATT, CDR2 SNEGSKA, per germline (reference sequence). The CDR3 loop spans 15 amino acids. The ends lost 0 bases at V and 4 bases at J; junction bases unmatched: 3. The CDR3 loop is CSARDGGRATGELFF. The CDR3 nucleotides are TGCAGTGCTAGAGATGGCGGGAGGGCCACCGGGGAGCTGTTTTTT.

Concerning this clonotype itself: A single base separates this from a much larger clone, so it may be a read error. The chain has TRBV5-1 and TRBJ2-7; TRBD1 agrees at 9 bases. The CDR3 length is 17 residues. The germline gives CDR1 SGHRS, CDR2 YFSETQ. DNA for the CDR3: TGCGCCAGCAGGCCAGGACAGGGGATCATATCGCTCTACGAGCACTACTTC. This codes for CASRPGQGIISLYEHYF. The complete variable domain, with remaining parts taken from reference TRBV5-1 and TRBJ2-7, reads KAGVTQTPRYLIKTRGQQVTLSCSPISGHRSVSWYQQTPGQGLQFLFEYFSETQRNKGNFPGRFSGRQFSNSRSEMNVSTLELGDSALYLCASRPGQGIISLYEHYFGPGTRLTVT.

There are a few counts of this clonotype. V gene TRBV20-1 combines with J gene TRBJ2-1, with D perhaps TRBD2 (6 bases). Germline CDR1 and CDR2: DFQATT and SNEGSKA (reference sequence). The CDR3 length is 13 residues. V was pared by 2 bases and J by 8 bases, with 13 bases between. The CDR3 nucleotides are TGCAGTGCTAGACAGGGACTGGAATATGAGCAGTTCTTC. It yields the protein CSARQGLEYEQFF.

Ten or more counts support this clonotype. The J gene is TRBJ1-5, the V gene TRBV7-8, with D uncertain. With 3 bases removed from V and 0 bases from J, the gap between germline ends came to 6 bases. In germline, CDR1 is SGHVS, CDR2 FQNEAQ. The CDR3 covers 14 residues. The CDR3 region has the DNA TGTGCCAGCAGCTTCCAGAATAGCAATCAGCCCCAGCATTTT. Amino acid sequence: CASSFQNSNQPQHF.

There are many counts of this clonotype. This chain connects TRBV2 to TRBJ2-7; 8 positions agree with TRBD1. CDR1 is SNHLY and CDR2 is FYNNEI in the germline V gene. The CDR3 has 17 amino acids. J was trimmed by 0 bases and V by 7 bases; bases with no gene match: 14. Written as DNA, the CDR3 is TGTGCCAGCAAACGGAACCGCGGGACAGGAGCCTCCTACGAGCAGTACTTC. It yields the protein CASKRNRGTGASYEQYF. Based on the CDR3 plus reference TRBV2 and TRBJ2-7, the full variable domain is EPEVTQTPSHQVTQMGQEVILRCVPISNHLYFYWYRQILGQKVEFLVSFYNNEISEKSEIFDDQFSVERPDGSNFTLKIRSTKLEDSAMYFCASKRNRGTGASYEQYFGPGTRLTVT.

This clonotype showed up many times. The CDR3, as DNA: TGTGCCAGCAGCCAAGCTCCCGGACAGGGCGAAATGTTGGCTTTCTTT. It specifies CASSQAPGQGEMLAFF. V and J are TRBV3-1 and TRBJ1-1; 8 bases line up with TRBD1. Trimming cost V 1 base and J 11 bases; bases outside gene matches: 15. Germline V gives CDR1 LGHDT, CDR2 YNNKEL (reference sequence). This CDR3 comprises 16 residues.

The chain is built from TRBV27 and TRBJ2-3; D call uncertain. CDR1 is MNHEY and CDR2 is SMNVEV in the germline V gene (reference sequence). This CDR3 region has 14 residues. Trimming removed 5 bases at V and 0 bases at J, with 9 bases between. Here the CDR3 reads CASSRPPSTDTQYF. The DNA of the CDR3 is TGTGCCAGCAGTCGTCCCCCTAGCACAGATACGCAGTATTTT.

This clonotype has a count of ten or more. The chain joins TRBV30 to TRBJ2-1, with 8 bases fitting TRBD2. V gave up 0 bases and J gave up 4 bases; unmatched junction bases: 5. The CDR3 totals 15 residues. Germline assignment: CDR1 GTSNPN and CDR2 SVGIG (reference sequence). The CDR3 DNA sequence: TGTGCCTGGAGTGTAGGACTAGCAGATTACAATGAGCAGTTCTTC. The encoded protein is CAWSVGLADYNEQFF.

This clonotype was seen many times. V is TRBV5-1 and J is TRBJ2-1, with TRBD2 matching 15 bases. CDR1 SGHRS and CDR2 YFSETQ come from the germline V gene. V shed 5 bases, J shed 8 bases, and the junction held 11 bases outside the gene matches. The length of the CDR3 is 17 residues. The CDR3 DNA reads TGCGCCAGCAGGCGGACGTACGGGACTAGCGGGAGGTATGAGCAGTTCTTC. The encoded protein is CASRRTYGTSGRYEQFF.

In its sample, this clonotype was seen a few times. J is TRBJ2-7 and V is TRBV13; TRBD1 matches at 7 bases. This CDR3 spans 14 amino acids. Germline V lookup: CDR1 PRHDT, CDR2 FYEKMQ (reference sequence). Trimming cost V 3 bases and J 3 bases; bases outside gene matches: 5. The chain's CDR3 is CASSFGQVHYEQYF. The CDR3 DNA follows: TGTGCCAGCAGCTTCGGACAGGTTCACTACGAGCAGTACTTC.

This clonotype has a count of ten or more. The chain links TRBV30 to TRBJ2-7, with TRBD1 matching over 12 bases. Germline V CDR1 and CDR2: GTSNPN, SVGIG (reference sequence). V dropped 3 bases and J dropped 6; count of bases not matched to a gene: 9. This CDR3 region has 15 residues. CDR3 DNA: TGTGCCTGGAGCGTTCCTGGGACAGGGGGCGGCGAGCAGTACTTC. Translated, it gives CAWSVPGTGGGEQYF.

This rearrangement joins TRBV29-1 to TRBJ2-7; no clear D. This CDR3 region has 11 residues. Germline V gene data show CDR1 as SQVTM and CDR2 as ANQGSEA. Trimming shortened V by 6 bases and J by 7 bases, and 13 bases separated the two germline ends. Here the CDR3 DNA reads TGCAGCGTCGCAAGTCAATGGGAGCAGTACTTC. This gives the protein CSVASQWEQYF.

The sample holds many counts of this clonotype. The DNA of the CDR3 is TGTGCCAGCAGCTGGGCGGGGCCTGGGGCCAACGTCCTGACTTTC. Protein sequence: CASSWAGPGANVLTF. The chain employs TRBV28 and TRBJ2-6; D might be TRBD2 (6 bases). The CDR3 runs to 15 residues. Between the trimmed V and J ends, which lost 6 bases and 2 bases, there was a span of 11 bases. CDR1 and CDR2 (germline): MDHEN, SYDVKM.

This clonotype was observed at least ten times. CDR3 DNA sequence: TGTGCCAGCAGTTCCAGCGGAGCCTACAATGAGCAGTTCTTC. As protein: CASSSSGAYNEQFF. This rearrangement joins TRBV28 to TRBJ2-1; possible D gene TRBD2, 5 bases. Deletions cut 4 bases from V and 2 bases from J, with 9 bases between. Per germline, CDR1 MDHEN and CDR2 SYDVKM. This CDR3 contains 14 residues.

This clonotype was picked up many times. The chain links TRBV3-1 to TRBJ2-7; TRBD1 matches at 8 bases. Germline assignment: CDR1 LGHDT and CDR2 YNNKEL (reference sequence). Trimming at V came to 4 bases and at J to 1 base, leaving 6 bases not matched to a gene. This CDR3 region has 15 residues. CDR3 amino acids: CASSLYDRGSYEQYF. In DNA form, the CDR3 reads TGTGCCAGCAGCCTGTACGACAGGGGATCCTACGAGCAGTACTTC.

This chain joins TRBV5-5 and TRBJ1-2; D is undetermined. Germline-derived CDR1 and CDR2 are SGHKS and YYEKEE (reference sequence). V was shortened by 3 bases and J by 4 bases, with 13 bases between the two germline ends. The CDR3 totals 14 residues. CDR3 residues: CASSWGTDIYGYTF. The CDR3 nucleotides read TGTGCCAGCAGCTGGGGTACAGATATCTATGGCTACACCTTC. The full variable domain, completed using reference TRBV5-5 and TRBJ1-2, is DAGVTQSPTHLIKTRGQQVTLRCSPISGHKSVSWYQQVLGQGPQFIFQYYEKEERGRGNFPDRFSARQFPNYSSELNVNALLLGDSALYLCASSWGTDIYGYTFGSGTRLTVV.

This clonotype was seen repeatedly, ten times or more. Here the CDR3 DNA reads TGCGCCAGCAGCCTCGGGACTAGCAGGGATACGCAGTATTTT. Translated: CASSLGTSRDTQYF. The chain has TRBV5-1 and TRBJ2-3, with TRBD2 identical over 9 bases. V lost 4 bases, J lost 6 bases, and 6 bases stayed unmatched. CDR1 is SGHRS and CDR2 is YFSETQ in the germline V gene. The CDR3 runs to 14 residues.